This T cell receptor beta chain was sequenced during a study of T cell repertoires in cytomegalovirus infection. Study-wide background: CMV epitopes, recently identified HLA-C-restricted and well-studied HLA-B-restricted, were used. From public TCR beta signatures came an indication of both CMV infection and matching HLA type. General study results and limits: The study found HLA-C-restricted CMV-specific TCR beta clonotypes dominating the ex vivo response.

TCRdb reprocessed the reads via MiXCR and lists one record per CDR3 protein. The profile covers fewer than 650,000 distinct CDR3 sequences, with under 45% appearing a single time and about 46% taken by the ten largest. Concerning this clonotype itself: What it recognizes is unknown.

There are 17 residues in the CDR3. J lost 0 bases, V lost 3 bases, and 3 bases had no gene match. Germline loops: CDR1 KGHSH, CDR2 LQKENI. This chain connects TRBV18 to TRBJ2-2, with 11 bases that match TRBD2. Sequenced here: cultured PBMCs, sampled from culture after CMV antigen stimulation. The sequence came from a human donor in good health (CMV status not recorded). Some clones in this sample may be carry-over from other donors' samples. CDR3 nucleotide sequence: TGTGCCAGCTCACCGAAGACTAGCGGGACGAACACCGGGGAGCTGTTTTTT. This encodes CASSPKTSGTNTGELFF.